The source of this T cell receptor beta chain is a study of shared clonotypes between healthy human individuals. The V gene's germline CDR1 is SGDLS and CDR2 YYNGEE. The length of the CDR3 is 19 residues. Germline trimming cut 3 bases from V and 3 bases from J; bases unmatched to any gene: 19. Repertoires were generated with immunoSEQ multiplex PCR, while TCRdb's copy carries only in-frame clones and drops some. The top ten clones hold around 0.06% of a sample with a few hundred thousand clones, 97% of them seen once. Sequencing was done on a sample of naive CD4+ T cells sorted from blood. Subset reported: CD45RA+ positively selected. This TCR was sampled from a woman aged 30 to 39 in good health. The chain links TRBV9 to TRBJ2-7; TRBD2 matches at 9 bases. The CDR3 DNA sequence: TGTGCCAGCAGCGCCCAGACCGATAGCGGGAGAGGGTTAAGCTACGAGCAGTACTTC. It encodes CASSAQTDSGRGLSYEQYF. Based on the CDR3 plus reference TRBV9 and TRBJ2-7, the full variable domain is DSGVTQTPKHLITATGQRVTLRCSPRSGDLSVYWYQQSLDQGLQFLIQYYNGEERAKGNILERFSAQQFPDLHSELNLSSLELGDSALYFCASSAQTDSGRGLSYEQYFGPGTRLTVT.